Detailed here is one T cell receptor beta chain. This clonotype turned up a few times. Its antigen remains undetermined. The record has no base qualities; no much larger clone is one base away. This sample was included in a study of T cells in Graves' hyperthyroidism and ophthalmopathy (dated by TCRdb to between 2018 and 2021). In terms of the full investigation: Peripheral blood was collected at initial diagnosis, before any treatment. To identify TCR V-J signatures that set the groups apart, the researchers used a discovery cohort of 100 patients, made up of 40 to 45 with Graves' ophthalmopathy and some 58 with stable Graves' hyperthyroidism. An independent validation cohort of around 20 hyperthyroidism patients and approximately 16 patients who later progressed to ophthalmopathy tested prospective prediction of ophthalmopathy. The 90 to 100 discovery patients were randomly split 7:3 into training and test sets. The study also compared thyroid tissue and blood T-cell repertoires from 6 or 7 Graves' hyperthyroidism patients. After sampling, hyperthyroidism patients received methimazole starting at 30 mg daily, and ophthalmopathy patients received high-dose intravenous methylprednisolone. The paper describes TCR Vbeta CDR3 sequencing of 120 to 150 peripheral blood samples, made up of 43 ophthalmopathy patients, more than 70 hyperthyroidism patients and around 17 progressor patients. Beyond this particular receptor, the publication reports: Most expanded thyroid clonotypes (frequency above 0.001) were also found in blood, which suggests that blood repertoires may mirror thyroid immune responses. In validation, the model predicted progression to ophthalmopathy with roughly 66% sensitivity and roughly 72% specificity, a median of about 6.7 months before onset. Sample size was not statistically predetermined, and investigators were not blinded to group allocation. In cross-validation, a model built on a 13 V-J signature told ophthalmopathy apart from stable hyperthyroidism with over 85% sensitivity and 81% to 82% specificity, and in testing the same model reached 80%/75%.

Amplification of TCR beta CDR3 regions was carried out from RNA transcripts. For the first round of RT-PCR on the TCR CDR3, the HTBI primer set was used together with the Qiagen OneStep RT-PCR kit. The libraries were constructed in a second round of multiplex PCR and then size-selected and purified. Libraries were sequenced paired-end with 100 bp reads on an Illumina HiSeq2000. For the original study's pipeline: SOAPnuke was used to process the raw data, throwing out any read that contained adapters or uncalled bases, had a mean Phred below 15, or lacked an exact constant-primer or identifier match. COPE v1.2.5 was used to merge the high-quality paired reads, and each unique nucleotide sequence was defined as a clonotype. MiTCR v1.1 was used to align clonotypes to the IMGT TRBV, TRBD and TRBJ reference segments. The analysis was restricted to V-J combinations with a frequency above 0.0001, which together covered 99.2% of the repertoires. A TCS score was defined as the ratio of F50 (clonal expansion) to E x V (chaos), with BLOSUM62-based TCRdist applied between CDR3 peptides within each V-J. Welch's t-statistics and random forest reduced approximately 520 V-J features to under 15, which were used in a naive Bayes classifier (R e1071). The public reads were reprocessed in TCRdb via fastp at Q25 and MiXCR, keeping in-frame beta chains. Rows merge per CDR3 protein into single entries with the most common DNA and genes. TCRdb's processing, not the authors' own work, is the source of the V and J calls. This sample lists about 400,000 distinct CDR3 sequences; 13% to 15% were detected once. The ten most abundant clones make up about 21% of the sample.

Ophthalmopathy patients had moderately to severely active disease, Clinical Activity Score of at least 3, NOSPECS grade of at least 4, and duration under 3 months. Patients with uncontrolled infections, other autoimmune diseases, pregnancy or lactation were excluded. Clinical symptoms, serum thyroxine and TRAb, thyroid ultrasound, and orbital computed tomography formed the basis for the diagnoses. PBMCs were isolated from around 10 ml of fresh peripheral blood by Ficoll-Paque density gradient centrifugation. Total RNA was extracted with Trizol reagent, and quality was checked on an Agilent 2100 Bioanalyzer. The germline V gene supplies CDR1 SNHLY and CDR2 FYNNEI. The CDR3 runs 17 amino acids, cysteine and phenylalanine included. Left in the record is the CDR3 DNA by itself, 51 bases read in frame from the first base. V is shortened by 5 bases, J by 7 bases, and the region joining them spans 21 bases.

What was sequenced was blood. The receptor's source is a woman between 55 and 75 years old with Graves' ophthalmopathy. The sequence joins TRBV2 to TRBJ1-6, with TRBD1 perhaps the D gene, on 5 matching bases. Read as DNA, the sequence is TGTGCCAGCAGTCCAAACAGGAACGGCGTGGGGAATTCACCCCTCCACTTT. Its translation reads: CASSPNRNGVGNSPLHF.